This TCR beta chain was observed in a study of blood T cell repertoires in COVID-19. Study details: Sites in the United States, Italy and Spain provided acute and convalescent COVID-19 samples.

Per the original methods: Reference gene primer amplification gave nucleated cell count estimates. Generated by immunoSEQ multiplex PCR, the TCRdb table keeps only in-frame clones and is missing some. From that table come the V and J calls and clone size; the DNA was used to work out D and trimming. This table holds about 97,000 clones, approximately 87% found once. This receptor was taken from a human donor in a cohort sampled during active COVID-19. The sequencing input was peripheral blood.

CDR3 DNA sequence: TGCGCCAGCAGGTCCACAGGGGAAGCTTTCTTT. Its translation: CASRSTGEAFF. The chain employs TRBV4-1 and TRBJ1-1, with a possible D match to TRBD1 (6 bases). Germline assignment: CDR1 MGHRA and CDR2 YSYEKL. V lost 6 bases and J lost 8, with 10 bases in between. CDR3 size: 11 residues.